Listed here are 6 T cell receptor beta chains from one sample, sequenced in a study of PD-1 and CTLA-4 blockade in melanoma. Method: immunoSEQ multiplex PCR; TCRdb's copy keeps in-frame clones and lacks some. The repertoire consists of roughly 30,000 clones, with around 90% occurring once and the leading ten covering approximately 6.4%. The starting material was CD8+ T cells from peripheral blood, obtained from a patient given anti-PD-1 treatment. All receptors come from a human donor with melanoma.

The CDR3 is CASSLTPQETQYF. The CDR3, as DNA: TGTGCCAGCAGCTTAACCCCCCAAGAGACCCAGTACTTC. This sequence joins TRBV13 and TRBJ2-5, with D uncertain. V was shortened by 2 bases and J by 1 base, with 5 bases between the two germline ends. The CDR3 sequence is 13 residues long. In germline, CDR1 is PRHDT, CDR2 FYEKMQ (reference sequence).

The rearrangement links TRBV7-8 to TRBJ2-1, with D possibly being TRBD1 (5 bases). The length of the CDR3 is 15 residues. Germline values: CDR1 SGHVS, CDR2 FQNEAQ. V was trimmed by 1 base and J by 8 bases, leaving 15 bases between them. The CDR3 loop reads CASSLERGSWHEQFF. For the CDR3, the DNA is TGTGCCAGCAGCTTAGAAAGGGGTTCATGGCATGAGCAGTTCTTC.

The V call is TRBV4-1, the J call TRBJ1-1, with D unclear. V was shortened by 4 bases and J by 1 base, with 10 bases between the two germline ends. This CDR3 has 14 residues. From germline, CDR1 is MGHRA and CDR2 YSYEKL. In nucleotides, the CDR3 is TGCGCCAGCAGCCGTGCCACGGGGAACACTGAAGCTTTCTTT. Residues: CASSRATGNTEAFF.

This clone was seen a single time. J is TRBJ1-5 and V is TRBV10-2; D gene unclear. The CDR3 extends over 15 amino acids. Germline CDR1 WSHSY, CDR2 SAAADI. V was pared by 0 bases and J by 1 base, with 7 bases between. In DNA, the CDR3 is TGCGCCAGCAGTGAGTCGTGGTACAGCAATCAGCCCCAGCATTTT. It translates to CASSESWYSNQPQHF.

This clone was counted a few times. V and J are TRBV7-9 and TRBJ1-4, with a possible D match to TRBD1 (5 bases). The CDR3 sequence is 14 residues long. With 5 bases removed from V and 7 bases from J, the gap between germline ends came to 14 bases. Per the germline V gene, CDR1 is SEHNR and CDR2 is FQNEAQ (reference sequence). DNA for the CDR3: TGTGCCAGCAGCGAGGACATATTGGGTGAAAAACTGTTTTTT. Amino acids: CASSEDILGEKLFF. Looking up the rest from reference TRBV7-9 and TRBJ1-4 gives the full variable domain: DTGVSQNPRHKITKRGQNVTFRCDPISEHNRLYWYRQTLGQGPEFLTYFQNEAQLEKSRLLSDRFSAERPKGSFSTLEIQRTEQGDSAMYLCASSEDILGEKLFFGSGTQLSVL.

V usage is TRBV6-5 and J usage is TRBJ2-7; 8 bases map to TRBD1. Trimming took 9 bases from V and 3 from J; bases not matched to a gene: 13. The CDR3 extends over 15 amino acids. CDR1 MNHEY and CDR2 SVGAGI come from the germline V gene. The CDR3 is CASRSTGDLVYEQYF. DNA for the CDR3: TGTGCCAGTCGTTCGACAGGGGACCTAGTCTACGAGCAGTACTTC.